This T cell receptor (beta chain) derives from a study of blood T cell repertoires in COVID-19. Study summary: T cells, B-cell-depleted T cells, or PBMCs provided the cDNA or gDNA that served as material.

The CDR3 is made up of 12 amino acids. The V gene's germline CDR1 is MDHEN and CDR2 SYDVKM. V gave up 8 bases and J gave up 8 bases, with 15 bases separating them. Here immunoSEQ multiplex PCR was the method, and the copy in TCRdb shows in-frame clones only, minus some. The table lists a few hundred thousand clones, 80% to 90% of them singletons. This TCR derives from a woman in her fifties or sixties who had recovered from COVID-19. The chain couples TRBV28 to TRBJ1-2, with D possibly matching TRBD1 (6 bases). Sequencing input: peripheral blood. The CDR3 region has the DNA TGTGCCAGCGACGGGGGGCCTTGGGGCTACACCTTC. Translated, it gives CASDGGPWGYTF.